This paragraph covers one T cell receptor (beta chain) sequence. The antigen remains undetermined. The source of the sample is a study of CD8+ T cells in alopecia areata. Study-wide findings and caveats: Possibly as an HLA-related effect, TCR sharing across patients appeared less clear than in mice.

The length of the CDR3 is 16 residues. Germline CDR1 and CDR2: SGDLS and YYNGEE. J lost 6 bases, V lost 0 bases, and 6 bases had no gene match. As the sequencing template, cDNA was produced by extracting RNA and reverse transcribing it. TCRdb's copy holds only in-frame clones and misses some; the assay was immunoSEQ multiplex PCR. The data hold approximately 150,000 clones, with 40% to 50% observed a single time. The rearrangement links TRBV9 to TRBJ2-1, with 10 positions matching TRBD2. The receptor was isolated from a human donor with alopecia areata. What was sequenced was CD4+ T cells sorted from blood. CDR3 in DNA: TGTGCCAGCAGCGTAGCGGCAGCGGGAGGGTCCAATGAGCAGTTCTTC. Its protein product is CASSVAAAGGSNEQFF. The variable domain in full, completed from reference TRBV9 and TRBJ2-1, reads DSGVTQTPKHLITATGQRVTLRCSPRSGDLSVYWYQQSLDQGLQFLIQYYNGEERAKGNILERFSAQQFPDLHSELNLSSLELGDSALYFCASSVAAAGGSNEQFFGPGTRLTVL.